Listed here is a single T cell receptor (beta chain). Per germline, CDR1 SGHRS and CDR2 YFSETQ. Trimming cost V 3 bases and J 4 bases; bases outside gene matches: 7. This CDR3 contains 15 residues. Sequencing used immunoSEQ multiplex PCR; TCRdb keeps in-frame clones, though not all of them. The table shows 110,000 to 150,000 clones, with roughly 93% occurring only once. The sample originates from a study of T cell responses to AZD1222 COVID-19 vaccine. The chain combines TRBV5-1 with TRBJ2-7; 10 positions agree with TRBD1. This TCR was sampled from an adult who received the AZD1222 COVID-19 vaccine. This sample comprised peripheral blood, obtained 28 days after the second AZD1222 dose. CDR3 amino acids: CASSSGQGVVYEQYF. The CDR3 DNA follows: TGCGCCAGCAGCTCCGGACAGGGGGTAGTATACGAGCAGTACTTC. Together with reference TRBV5-1 and TRBJ2-7, the CDR3 gives the full variable domain: KAGVTQTPRYLIKTRGQQVTLSCSPISGHRSVSWYQQTPGQGLQFLFEYFSETQRNKGNFPGRFSGRQFSNSRSEMNVSTLELGDSALYLCASSSGQGVVYEQYFGPGTRLTVT.